Below, 23 T cell receptor beta chains from the same sample are listed, as sequenced in a study of PD-1 blockade in classical Hodgkin lymphoma. Generated by immunoSEQ multiplex PCR, the TCRdb table keeps only in-frame clones and is missing some. Of 38,000 or so clones listed, around 63% are singletons. In every patient, relapse followed autologous stem cell transplantation, while exposure to brentuximab vedotin differed. This sample comprised peripheral blood mononuclear cells (PBMCs), obtained before the second cycle of nivolumab. These receptors were collected from a human donor with classical Hodgkin lymphoma.

The chain recombines TRBV2 with TRBJ1-6, with 9 nucleotides matching TRBD1. CDR3 length: 16 residues. V dropped 3 bases and J dropped 5; count of bases not matched to a gene: 5. The germline CDR1 and CDR2 sequences are SNHLY and FYNNEI. In DNA form, the CDR3 reads TGTGCCAGCAGTGAGGAAGGACAGGGGAATAATTCACCCCTCCACTTT. It translates to CASSEEGQGNNSPLHF.

J is TRBJ2-3 and V is TRBV21-1; the table's D call of TRBD2 was not tested on the DNA. TRBV21-1 constitutes a pseudogene. The CDR3 covers 15 residues. CDR3 coding DNA: TGTGCCAGCAGCAGAGGGGACTGCCACACAGATACGCAGTATTTT. Protein sequence: CASSRGDCHTDTQYF.

V gene TRBV10-3 combines with J gene TRBJ2-1; 9 bases are a match to TRBD1. CDR1 and CDR2 from the germline V gene are ENHRY and SYGVKD. Germline trimming cut 10 bases from V and 6 bases from J; bases unmatched to any gene: 10. This CDR3 comprises 14 residues. The chain's CDR3 is CATAGTGSVNEQFF. The CDR3 nucleotides are TGTGCCACCGCCGGGACAGGGAGTGTCAATGAGCAGTTCTTC.

The chain employs TRBV7-8 and TRBJ2-7, with D perhaps TRBD2 (7 bases). Germline V gene sequence: CDR1 SGHVS, CDR2 FQNEAQ. V lost 5 bases to trimming and J lost 6 bases, with 20 bases between them. CDR3 length: 15 amino acids. As DNA, the CDR3 is TGTGCCAGCAGCCCACACGTCCGGGGGGCCTTCGAGCAGTACTTC. Protein: CASSPHVRGAFEQYF.

This clone was recorded a few times. V and J are TRBV30 and TRBJ2-7; 9 positions agree with TRBD1. Trimming at V came to 5 bases and at J to 6 bases, leaving 8 bases not matched to a gene. The CDR3 length is 13 residues. The germline gives CDR1 GTSNPN, CDR2 SVGIG (reference sequence). The CDR3 here is CAWSGQGIGEQYF. CDR3 nucleotides: TGTGCCTGGTCAGGACAGGGGATAGGCGAGCAGTACTTC.

In the case of this clone: A read error may produce the germline difference seen at one junction end. The rearrangement joins TRBV9 to TRBJ2-7, with D tentatively TRBD2 (6 bases). The CDR3 spans 15 residues. Germline assignment: CDR1 SGDLS and CDR2 YYNGEE. In DNA form, the CDR3 reads TGTGCCAGCAGCGTCCTTGAGGAGGGGCCCTACGGGCAGTACTTC. Translated, it gives CASSVLEEGPYGQYF.

The gene calls are TRBV7-9 and TRBJ2-3; D unclear. Germline CDR1 SEHNR, CDR2 FQNEAQ (reference sequence). The germline V and J ends were trimmed by 5 bases and 0 bases, with 12 bases remaining between them. The CDR3 sequence is 15 residues long. This CDR3 is CASSQRKASTDTQYF. CDR3 nucleotide sequence: TGTGCCAGCAGCCAGAGGAAAGCTAGCACAGATACGCAGTATTTT.

The V call is TRBV2, the J call TRBJ2-1; D ambiguous. CDR3 length: 13 residues. V lost 1 base and J lost 9, with 10 bases in between. Germline V lookup: CDR1 SNHLY, CDR2 FYNNEI. CDR3 in amino acids: CASSEEVVREQFF. For the CDR3, the DNA is TGTGCCAGCAGTGAAGAGGTAGTCCGTGAGCAGTTCTTC.

The chain recombines TRBV18 with TRBJ1-1; D is uncertain. V shed 1 base and J shed 5 bases, with 8 bases lying between them. This CDR3 comprises 13 residues. Germline values: CDR1 KGHSH, CDR2 LQKENI. The CDR3 loop reads CASSPLRETEAFF. CDR3 nucleotides: TGTGCCAGCTCACCACTAAGAGAAACTGAAGCTTTCTTT.

The chain is built from TRBV20-1 and TRBJ1-4, with D unresolved. Germline-derived CDR1 and CDR2 are DFQATT and SNEGSKA (reference sequence). The CDR3 spans 10 residues. Trimming left V 6 bases short and J 8 bases short, with 7 bases between. CDR3 protein: CSALREKLFF. CDR3 in DNA: TGCAGTGCCCTCAGGGAAAAACTGTTTTTT.

The chain carries TRBV27 and TRBJ1-4; D call uncertain. Germline assignment: CDR1 MNHEY and CDR2 SMNVEV (reference sequence). Trimming shortened V by 5 bases and J by 5 bases, and 12 bases separated the two germline ends. The length of the CDR3 is 14 residues. For the CDR3, the DNA is TGTGCCAGCAGTGTTTCGCGGAGAAATGAAAAACTGTTTTTT. It specifies CASSVSRRNEKLFF.

The chain uses TRBV19 and TRBJ1-3; TRBD1 is a possible D gene (5 bases). V lost 9 bases and J lost 0, with 24 bases in between. This CDR3 is built from 18 residues. Looked up from germline, CDR1 is LNHDA and CDR2 is SQIVND (reference sequence). The CDR3 sequence is CASRPGRTYPYSGNTIYF. Here the CDR3 DNA reads TGTGCCAGCCGACCGGGACGGACATATCCCTACTCTGGAAACACCATATATTTT.

The chain couples TRBV2 to TRBJ1-3, with a weak D call TRBD1 (5 bases). V lost 7 bases and J 1 base, leaving 17 bases between the germline ends. The CDR3 totals 16 residues. CDR1 and CDR2 from the germline V gene are SNHLY and FYNNEI. In DNA, the CDR3 is TGTGCCAGCAACCCTCAGGGTTTGCTTTCTGGAAACACCATATATTTT. Protein: CASNPQGLLSGNTIYF.

The V gene is TRBV6-6, the J gene TRBJ1-4, with D maybe TRBD1 (5 bases). There are 12 residues in the CDR3. Germline assignment: CDR1 MNHNY and CDR2 SVGAGI (reference sequence). V was cut by 6 bases and J by 6 bases, with 8 bases left in between. CDR3 nucleotides: TGTGCCAGCAGCATAGGGGATGAAAAACTGTTTTTT. This encodes CASSIGDEKLFF.

The chain uses TRBV5-4 and TRBJ2-3; tentative D call: TRBD1 (6 bases). The germline V and J ends were trimmed by 4 bases and 1 base, with 13 bases remaining between them. The CDR3 runs 15 residues. From germline, CDR1 is SGHNT and CDR2 YYREEE (reference sequence). DNA of the CDR3: TGTGCCAGCAGCATACAGGGTGGAGGCACAGATACGCAGTATTTT. Translated, it gives CASSIQGGGTDTQYF. The complete variable domain, with remaining parts taken from reference TRBV5-4 and TRBJ2-3, reads ETGVTQSPTHLIKTRGQQVTLRCSSQSGHNTVSWYQQALGQGPQFIFQYYREEENGRGNFPPRFSGLQFPNYSSELNVNALELDDSALYLCASSIQGGGTDTQYFGPGTRLTVL.

The chain has TRBV7-3 and TRBJ2-5; weak D call: TRBD2 (7 bases). Trimming cost V 6 bases and J 2 bases, with 16 bases left between them. Germline assignment: CDR1 SGHTA and CDR2 FQGTGA. This CDR3 contains 15 residues. The CDR3 DNA follows: TGTGCCAGCAGTCGTACGGGGGGCACACAAGAGACCCAGTACTTC. It codes for CASSRTGGTQETQYF.

The J gene is TRBJ1-1, the V gene TRBV5-1, with D perhaps TRBD1 (6 bases). Germline assignment: CDR1 SGHRS and CDR2 YFSETQ. This CDR3 contains 14 residues. Deletions cut 3 bases from V and 6 bases from J, with 15 bases between. The CDR3 DNA reads TGCGCCAGCAGCTCGAATACAGGGTCCGCTGAAGCTTTCTTT. Translating it yields CASSSNTGSAEAFF.

This rearrangement joins TRBV7-9 to TRBJ2-6; 8 bases fit TRBD1. The germline CDR1 and CDR2 sequences are SEHNR and FQNEAQ (reference sequence). The CDR3 spans 19 residues. The trim removed 2 bases at V and 3 bases at J, leaving 12 bases unmatched. The chain's CDR3 is CASSLPGQVALFGANVLTF. The CDR3 region has the DNA TGTGCCAGCAGCTTACCGGGACAGGTTGCCCTCTTTGGGGCCAACGTCCTGACTTTC.

This clone was seen a few times. The chain combines TRBV28 with TRBJ2-7, with 10 bases identical to TRBD2. The ends lost 6 bases at V and 7 bases at J; junction bases unmatched: 12. Germline lookup yields CDR1 MDHEN and CDR2 SYDVKM. This CDR3 spans 15 amino acids. The DNA of the CDR3 is TGTGCCAGCAGAGCTAGCGGGGGCCTTCCTAGGGAGCAGTACTTC. It specifies CASRASGGLPREQYF.

This clone was counted a few times. The V call is TRBV27, the J call TRBJ2-1, with 7 positions matching TRBD1. The CDR3 is 13 residues long. The germline V gene encodes CDR1 MNHEY and CDR2 SMNVEV (reference sequence). With V trimmed by 6 bases and J by 12 bases, 11 bases remained unmatched. CDR3 sequence (DNA): TGTGCCAGCAGAAAACAGGGGACGTATCTGCAGTTCTTC. Protein product: CASRKQGTYLQFF.

This clone ranks as medium-sized. The CDR3 nucleotides read TGTGCCAGCAGAGAAACCACGGCACACTACACCGGGGAGCTGTTTTTT. This sequence encodes CASRETTAHYTGELFF. The chain couples TRBV7-9 to TRBJ2-2; D not certain. This CDR3 spans 16 amino acids. V was trimmed by 6 bases and J by 3 bases, leaving 17 bases between them. The germline gives CDR1 SEHNR, CDR2 FQNEAQ (reference sequence).

V usage is TRBV4-2 and J usage is TRBJ1-1; D unclear. The CDR3 runs to 18 residues. Germline V lookup: CDR1 LGHNA, CDR2 YNFKEQ. Trimming stripped 0 bases from V and 8 bases from J, with 25 bases between. CDR3 region: CASSQEVSLRPRMVEAFF. CDR3 bases: TGTGCCAGCAGCCAAGAAGTATCTCTCCGTCCACGGATGGTCGAAGCTTTCTTT.

This chain links TRBV7-2 with TRBJ2-7; a weak D match, TRBD1 (5 bases). V was pared by 3 bases and J by 2 bases, with 17 bases between. CDR1 and CDR2 (germline): SGHTA, FQGNSA. There are 16 residues in the CDR3. CDR3 DNA sequence: TGTGCCAGCAGCTTGTTATGGGGCGGCGGTCCCTACGAGCAGTACTTC. Residues: CASSLLWGGGPYEQYF. The complete variable domain, with remaining parts taken from reference TRBV7-2 and TRBJ2-7, reads GAGVSQSPSNKVTEKGKDVELRCDPISGHTALYWYRQSLGQGLEFLIYFQGNSAPDKSGLPSDRFSAERTGGSVSTLTIQRTQQEDSAVYLCASSLLWGGGPYEQYFGPGTRLTVT.